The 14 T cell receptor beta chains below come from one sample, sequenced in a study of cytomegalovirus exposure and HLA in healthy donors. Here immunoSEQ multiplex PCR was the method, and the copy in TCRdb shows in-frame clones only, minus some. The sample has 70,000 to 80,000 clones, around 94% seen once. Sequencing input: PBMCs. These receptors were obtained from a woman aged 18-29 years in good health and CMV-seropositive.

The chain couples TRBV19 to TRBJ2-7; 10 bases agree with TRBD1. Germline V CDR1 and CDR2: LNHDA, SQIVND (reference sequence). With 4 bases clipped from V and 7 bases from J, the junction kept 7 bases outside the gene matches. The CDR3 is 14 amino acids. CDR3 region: CASSTGQGSMEQYF. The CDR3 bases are TGTGCCAGTAGTACGGGACAGGGGTCGATGGAGCAGTACTTC.

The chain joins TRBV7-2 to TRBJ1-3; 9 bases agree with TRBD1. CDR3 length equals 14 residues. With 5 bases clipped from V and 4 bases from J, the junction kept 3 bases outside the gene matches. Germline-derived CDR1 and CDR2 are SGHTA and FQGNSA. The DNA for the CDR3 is TGTGCCAGCAGCGTCGACAGGGGGGGAAACACCATATATTTT. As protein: CASSVDRGGNTIYF.

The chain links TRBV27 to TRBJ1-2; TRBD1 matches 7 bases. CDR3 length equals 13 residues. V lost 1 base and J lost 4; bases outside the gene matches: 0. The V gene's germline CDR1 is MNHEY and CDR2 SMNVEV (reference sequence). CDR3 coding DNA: TGTGCCAGCAGTTTATGGACAGGCTATGGCTACACCTTC. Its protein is CASSLWTGYGYTF.

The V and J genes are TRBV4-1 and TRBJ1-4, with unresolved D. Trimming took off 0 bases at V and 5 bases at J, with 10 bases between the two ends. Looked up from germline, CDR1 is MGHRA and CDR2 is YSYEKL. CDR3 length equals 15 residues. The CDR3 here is CASSQDLGGNEKLFF. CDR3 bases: TGCGCCAGCAGCCAAGATCTAGGAGGAAATGAAAAACTGTTTTTT.

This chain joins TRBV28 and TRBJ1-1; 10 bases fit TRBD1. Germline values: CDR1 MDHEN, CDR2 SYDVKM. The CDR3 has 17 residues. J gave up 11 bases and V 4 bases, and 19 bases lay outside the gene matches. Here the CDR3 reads CASSSPRGRDRGGTAFF. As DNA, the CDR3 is TGTGCCAGCAGTTCTCCCCGTGGACGGGACAGGGGAGGTACGGCTTTCTTT.

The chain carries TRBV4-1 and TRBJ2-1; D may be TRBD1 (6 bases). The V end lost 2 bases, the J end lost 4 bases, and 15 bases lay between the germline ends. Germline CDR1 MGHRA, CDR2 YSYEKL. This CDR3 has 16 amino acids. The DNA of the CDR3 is TGCGCCAGCAGCCAACAAAACAGGGCAGAGTACAATGAGCAGTTCTTC. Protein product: CASSQQNRAEYNEQFF.

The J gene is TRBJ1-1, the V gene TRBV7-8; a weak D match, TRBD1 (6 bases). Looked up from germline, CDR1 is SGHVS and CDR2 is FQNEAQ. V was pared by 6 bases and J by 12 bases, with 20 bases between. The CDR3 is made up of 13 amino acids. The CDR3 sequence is CASRNDRWGESFF. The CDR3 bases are TGTGCCAGCAGAAACGACAGGTGGGGTGAGTCTTTCTTT.

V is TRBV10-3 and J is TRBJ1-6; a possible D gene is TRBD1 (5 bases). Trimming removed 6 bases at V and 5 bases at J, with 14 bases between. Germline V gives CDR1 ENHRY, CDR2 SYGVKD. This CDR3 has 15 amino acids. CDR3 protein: CAIRITTGDNSPLHF. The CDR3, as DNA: TGTGCCATCAGGATAACAACAGGAGATAATTCACCCCTCCACTTT.

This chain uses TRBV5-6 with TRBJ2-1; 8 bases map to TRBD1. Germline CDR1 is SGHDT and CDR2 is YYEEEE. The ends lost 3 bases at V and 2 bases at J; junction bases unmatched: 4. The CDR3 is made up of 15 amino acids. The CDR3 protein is CASSSGQGPYNEQFF. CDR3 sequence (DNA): TGTGCCAGCAGCTCAGGACAGGGACCCTACAATGAGCAGTTCTTC.

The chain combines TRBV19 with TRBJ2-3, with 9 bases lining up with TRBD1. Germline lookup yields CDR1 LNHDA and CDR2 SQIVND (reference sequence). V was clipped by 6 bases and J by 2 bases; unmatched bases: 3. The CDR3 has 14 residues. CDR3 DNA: TGTGCCAGTAGACAACAGGGGGCCACAGATACGCAGTATTTT. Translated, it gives CASRQQGATDTQYF.

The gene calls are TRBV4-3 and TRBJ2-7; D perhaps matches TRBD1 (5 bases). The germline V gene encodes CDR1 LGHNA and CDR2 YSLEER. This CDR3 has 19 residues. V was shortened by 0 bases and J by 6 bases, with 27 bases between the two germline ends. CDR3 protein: CASSQDSLDQLGAKVEQYF. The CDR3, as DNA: TGCGCCAGCAGCCAAGATAGCCTGGACCAATTAGGGGCTAAGGTCGAGCAGTACTTC.

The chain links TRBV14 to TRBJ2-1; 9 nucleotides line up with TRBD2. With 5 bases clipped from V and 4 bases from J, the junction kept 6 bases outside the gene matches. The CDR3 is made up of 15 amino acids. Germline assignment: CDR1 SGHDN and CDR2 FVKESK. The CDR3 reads CASSFRLAEYNEQFF. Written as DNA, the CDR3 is TGTGCCAGCAGCTTCCGACTAGCGGAATACAATGAGCAGTTCTTC.

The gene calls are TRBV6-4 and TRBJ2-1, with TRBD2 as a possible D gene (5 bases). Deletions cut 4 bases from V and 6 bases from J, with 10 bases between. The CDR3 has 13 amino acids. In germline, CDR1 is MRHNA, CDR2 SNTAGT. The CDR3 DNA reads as TGTGCCAGCAGTGTAGATCGGGGCAATGAGCAGTTCTTC. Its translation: CASSVDRGNEQFF.

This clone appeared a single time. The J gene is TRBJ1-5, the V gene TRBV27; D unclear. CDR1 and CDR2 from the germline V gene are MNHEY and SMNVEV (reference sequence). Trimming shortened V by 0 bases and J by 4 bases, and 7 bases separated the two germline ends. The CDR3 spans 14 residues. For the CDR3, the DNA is TGTGCCAGCAGTTTATCAGCAGCGAATCAGCCCCAGCATTTT. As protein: CASSLSAANQPQHF.